The 29 T cell receptor beta chains in this list originate from one sample, sequenced in a study of blood T cell repertoires in COVID-19. Libraries were prepared by immunoSEQ multiplex PCR; TCRdb keeps only in-frame clonotypes and omits some of them. The sample has under 250,000 clones, about 89% seen once; the top ten hold 6.5%. The sample was peripheral blood. Receptor source: a man between 60 and 75 years old who had recovered from COVID-19.

V usage is TRBV13 and J usage is TRBJ1-3; no clear D. Trimming stripped 5 bases from V and 2 bases from J, with 13 bases between. The germline gives CDR1 PRHDT, CDR2 FYEKMQ (reference sequence). The CDR3 consists of 15 residues. CDR3 sequence reads: CASSKRTGAGNTIYF. CDR3 in DNA: TGTGCCAGCAGCAAACGGACTGGGGCTGGAAACACCATATATTTT.

This clone was seen a handful of times. The chain combines TRBV10-3 with TRBJ2-7, with D perhaps TRBD1 (5 bases). Trimming removed 0 bases from V and 1 base from J, with 13 bases in between. The germline V gene has CDR1 ENHRY and CDR2 SYGVKD. The CDR3 loop spans 16 amino acids. CDR3 coding DNA: TGTGCCATCAGTGAGTCGATTATTTCAGGGTCCTACGAGCAGTACTTC. Its protein is CAISESIISGSYEQYF.

This chain links TRBV5-1 with TRBJ2-7; TRBD2 is a possible D gene (5 bases). CDR1 SGHRS and CDR2 YFSETQ come from the germline V gene. V lost 0 bases and J 2 bases, leaving 9 bases between the germline ends. The CDR3 sequence is 14 residues long. Here the CDR3 reads CASSLGLAPYEQYF. The CDR3 DNA follows: TGCGCCAGCAGCTTGGGGCTAGCCCCCTACGAGCAGTACTTC.

V gene TRBV28 combines with J gene TRBJ2-5; 8 bases align to TRBD2. The CDR3 has 14 amino acids. Germline V CDR1 and CDR2: MDHEN, SYDVKM. V lost 8 bases, J lost 7 bases, and 12 bases stayed unmatched. In nucleotides, the CDR3 is TGTGCCAGCTCAGCCGGGGGGGCCATGGGGACCCAGTACTTC. As protein: CASSAGGAMGTQYF.

The V gene is TRBV28, the J gene TRBJ2-2, with D possibly being TRBD1 (6 bases). Germline loops: CDR1 MDHEN, CDR2 SYDVKM. V shed 3 bases and J shed 0 bases, with 8 bases lying between them. The CDR3 sequence is 15 residues long. The CDR3: CASSFTGSNTGELFF. The CDR3, as DNA: TGTGCCAGCAGTTTCACAGGGTCGAACACCGGGGAGCTGTTTTTT.

V gene TRBV5-5 combines with J gene TRBJ1-5, with D tentatively TRBD1 (6 bases). This CDR3 region has 16 residues. The V end was cut by 6 bases, the J end by 3 bases, with 19 bases between. Germline CDR1 SGHKS, CDR2 YYEKEE (reference sequence). The CDR3 bases are TGTGCCAGCACCCCCCGGCAAGCAGGGGTCAATCAGCCCCAGCATTTT. Translated: CASTPRQAGVNQPQHF.

The chain carries TRBV15 and TRBJ2-7, with TRBD2 as a possible D gene (7 bases). The CDR3 runs 15 residues. V was shortened by 2 bases and J by 1 base, with 12 bases between the two germline ends. Germline V gene lookup returns CDR1 LNHNV and CDR2 YYDKDF (reference sequence). Here the CDR3 DNA reads TGTGCCACCAGCAGAAGGGGGAGGGAATCCTACGAGCAGTACTTC. This gives the protein CATSRRGRESYEQYF.

J is TRBJ1-2 and V is TRBV14, with D perhaps matching TRBD1 (5 bases). The CDR3 totals 13 residues. Trimming left V 1 base short and J 8 bases short, with 11 bases between. Germline values: CDR1 SGHDN, CDR2 FVKESK. In DNA, the CDR3 is TGTGCCAGCAGCCAAGGGACATTGGTGGGCTACACCTTC. Translated: CASSQGTLVGYTF.

CDR3 sequence (DNA): TGTGCCAGCAGCTCACAGGGGGCCTCCTACAATGAGCAGTTCTTC. It codes for CASSSQGASYNEQFF. The gene calls are TRBV11-3 and TRBJ2-1, with 9 bases lining up with TRBD1. Germline assignment: CDR1 SGHNT and CDR2 YENEEA. CDR3 length: 15 amino acids. V gave up 4 bases and J gave up 0 bases; unmatched junction bases: 1.

The V and J genes are TRBV7-2 and TRBJ2-7; 9 bases are a match to TRBD2. V gave up 2 bases and J gave up 2 bases; unmatched junction bases: 4. This CDR3 comprises 15 residues. The germline V gene has CDR1 SGHTA and CDR2 FQGNSA. DNA for the CDR3: TGTGCCAGCAGCTTATGGGTAGCGGGGGCCTACGAGCAGTACTTC. Translation gives CASSLWVAGAYEQYF.

A few counts support this clone. The rearrangement uses TRBV24-1 and TRBJ1-3, with TRBD1 matching 9 bases. Germline CDR1 KGHDR, CDR2 SFDVKD. J gave up 2 bases and V 7 bases, and 2 bases lay outside the gene matches. CDR3 length: 14 residues. The CDR3 sequence is CATSGTGTGNTIYF. DNA for the CDR3: TGTGCCACCAGCGGGACAGGGACTGGAAACACCATATATTTT.

This chain connects TRBV3-1 (or the pseudogene TRBV3-2) to TRBJ2-4; 9 bases align to TRBD1. CDR3 length: 16 amino acids. From germline, CDR1 is LGHDT and CDR2 YNNKEL (reference sequence). The V and J ends lost 0 bases and 7 bases, in that order; junction bases with no gene match: 7. The CDR3 sequence is CASSQEGGTGSNIQYF. The CDR3 region has the DNA TGTGCCAGCAGCCAAGAAGGTGGGACAGGGTCGAACATTCAGTACTTC.

The chain joins TRBV4-2 to TRBJ2-5; D gene ambiguous. There are 15 residues in the CDR3. The germline V and J ends were trimmed by 0 bases and 1 base, with 9 bases remaining between them. Germline-derived CDR1 and CDR2 are LGHNA and YNFKEQ. CDR3 protein: CASSQDRLVQETQYF. In DNA, the CDR3 is TGTGCCAGCAGCCAAGATCGCCTAGTCCAAGAGACCCAGTACTTC.

Only one count was recorded for this clone. V usage is TRBV15 and J usage is TRBJ1-3, with unresolved D. The CDR3 covers 14 residues. Per the germline V gene, CDR1 is LNHNV and CDR2 is YYDKDF (reference sequence). Trimming took off 5 bases at V and 0 bases at J, with 8 bases between the two ends. This CDR3 is CATSPRGSGNTIYF. For the CDR3, the DNA is TGTGCCACCAGCCCTCGGGGCTCTGGAAACACCATATATTTT.

The gene calls are TRBV7-8 and TRBJ2-7, with TRBD2 identical over 8 bases. Germline assignment: CDR1 SGHVS and CDR2 FQNEAQ. This CDR3 comprises 15 residues. Germline trimming cut 0 bases from V and 3 bases from J; bases unmatched to any gene: 4. The CDR3 sequence is CASSLATSGIYEQYF. The CDR3 DNA sequence: TGTGCCAGCAGCTTAGCTACTAGCGGCATCTACGAGCAGTACTTC.

The chain is built from TRBV7-6 and TRBJ2-6; D remains ambiguous. Trimming took 5 bases from V and 1 from J, leaving 9 bases between them. The CDR3 is 15 amino acids. The germline V gene has CDR1 SGHVS and CDR2 FNYEAQ. CDR3 nucleotides: TGTGCCAGCAGCGACCGACATTCTGGGGCCAACGTCCTGACTTTC. It yields the protein CASSDRHSGANVLTF. Complete variable domain (other parts from reference TRBV7-6 and TRBJ2-6): GAGVSQSPRYKVTKRGQDVALRCDPISGHVSLYWYRQALGQGPEFLTYFNYEAQQDKSGLPNDRFSAERPEGSISTLTIQRTEQRDSAMYRCASSDRHSGANVLTFGAGSRLTVL.

This sequence joins TRBV28 and TRBJ2-7; TRBD2 might be the D (5 bases). V was trimmed by 7 bases and J by 7 bases, leaving 17 bases between them. The CDR3 is 13 residues long. The V gene's germline CDR1 is MDHEN and CDR2 SYDVKM. The CDR3, as DNA: TGTGCCAGCACCACCGGACCCCCGGGGGAGCAGTACTTC. Residues: CASTTGPPGEQYF.

This clone has at least ten counts. This sequence joins TRBV6-5 and TRBJ1-1; D gene ambiguous. V shed 4 bases and J shed 1 base, with 13 bases lying between them. Germline V CDR1 and CDR2: MNHEY, SVGAGI. This CDR3 is 15 amino acids long. The CDR3: CASSLNRDRNTEAFF. The CDR3 DNA is TGTGCCAGCAGTTTAAACCGGGATAGGAACACTGAAGCTTTCTTT.

This clone occurred a few times. The rearrangement links TRBV4-3 to TRBJ1-1; TRBD1 matches 8 bases. Germline V lookup: CDR1 LGHNA, CDR2 YSLEER. This CDR3 has 19 residues. V was clipped by 0 bases and J by 2 bases; unmatched bases: 14. The chain's CDR3 is CASSQELSPGQGRNTEAFF. In nucleotides, the CDR3 is TGCGCCAGCAGCCAAGAATTATCACCCGGACAGGGCCGAAACACTGAAGCTTTCTTT.

V and J are TRBV24-1 and TRBJ2-3, with D unclear. Germline values: CDR1 KGHDR, CDR2 SFDVKD. With 7 bases removed from V and 2 bases from J, the gap between germline ends came to 9 bases. The CDR3 contains 13 residues. CDR3 sequence: CATRPDTTDTQYF. The CDR3 DNA sequence: TGTGCCACCAGACCCGACACCACAGATACGCAGTATTTT.

This clone was counted a single time. This chain joins TRBV30 and TRBJ1-2, with D perhaps matching TRBD1 (5 bases). This CDR3 region has 14 residues. With 2 bases removed from V and 2 bases from J, the gap between germline ends came to 12 bases. Germline CDR1 is GTSNPN and CDR2 is SVGIG (reference sequence). The CDR3 is CAWSPKTANYGYTF. CDR3 DNA sequence: TGTGCCTGGAGTCCTAAGACAGCGAACTATGGCTACACCTTC.

The chain recombines TRBV27 with TRBJ1-1; TRBD1 is a possible D gene (6 bases). Germline CDR1 and CDR2: MNHEY and SMNVEV (reference sequence). The V gene lost 6 bases and the J gene lost 2 bases, with 19 bases spanning the gap. CDR3 length: 16 amino acids. CDR3: CASRSEGVRGNTEAFF. CDR3 coding DNA: TGTGCCAGCAGGTCTGAGGGGGTGAGAGGTAACACTGAAGCTTTCTTT.

The V and J genes are TRBV12-5 and TRBJ2-7; 8 bases match TRBD1. Germline V gives CDR1 LGHNT, CDR2 FRNRAP. After removal of 5 bases from V and 0 bases from J, the junction contained 12 bases not matched to a gene. This CDR3 comprises 17 residues. Here the CDR3 reads CASGPRRGQGISYEQYF. In DNA, the CDR3 is TGTGCTAGTGGTCCCAGGCGCGGACAGGGAATCTCCTACGAGCAGTACTTC.

The rearrangement links TRBV7-3 to TRBJ2-7, with TRBD2 identical over 9 bases. With 0 bases clipped from V and 6 bases from J, the junction kept 3 bases outside the gene matches. The CDR3 length is 14 residues. Germline V gene sequence: CDR1 SGHTA, CDR2 FQGTGA. CDR3 sequence (DNA): TGTGCCAGCAGCTTAACTAGCGGGAGTGTCGAGCAGTACTTC. Its translation: CASSLTSGSVEQYF.

The V and J genes are TRBV27 and TRBJ2-5; D may be TRBD1 (6 bases). CDR1 and CDR2 (germline): MNHEY, SMNVEV (reference sequence). Trimming removed 6 bases from V and 0 bases from J, with 8 bases in between. The CDR3 has 13 residues. CDR3 sequence reads: CASRRTDQETQYF. For the CDR3, the DNA is TGTGCCAGCAGAAGGACAGACCAAGAGACCCAGTACTTC.

The V gene is TRBV6-5, the J gene TRBJ1-6, with 8 bases lining up with TRBD1. CDR3 length: 15 amino acids. Trimming at V came to 5 bases and at J to 9 bases, leaving 9 bases not matched to a gene. Germline CDR1 and CDR2: MNHEY and SVGAGI. CDR3 sequence (DNA): TGTGCCAGCAGTAGGATGGACAGGGTTGGTTCACCCCTCCACTTT. It is translated as CASSRMDRVGSPLHF.

The rearrangement joins TRBV28 to TRBJ1-5; D may be TRBD1 (5 bases). CDR3 length: 17 amino acids. V was pared by 3 bases and J by 2 bases, with 17 bases between. Germline V gene lookup returns CDR1 MDHEN and CDR2 SYDVKM. Here the CDR3 reads CASSLFLRGVGNQPQHF. CDR3 nucleotides: TGTGCCAGCAGTTTGTTCCTCCGGGGGGTTGGCAATCAGCCCCAGCATTTT.

The chain is built from TRBV7-9 and TRBJ1-2; the D is unclear. The CDR3 totals 15 residues. Germline V gives CDR1 SEHNR, CDR2 FQNEAQ (reference sequence). V was cut by 8 bases and J by 0 bases, with 16 bases left in between. In DNA, the CDR3 is TGTGCCAGCCGCTGGGGAGGCCAGCCTAACTATGGCTACACCTTC. It is translated as CASRWGGQPNYGYTF.

The chain carries TRBV7-8 and TRBJ2-7; D is perhaps TRBD2 (7 bases). V gave up 2 bases and J gave up 2 bases, with 16 bases separating them. Germline V CDR1 and CDR2: SGHVS, FQNEAQ. CDR3 length equals 16 residues. CDR3 sequence reads: CASSLSAGAVPYEQYF. The DNA of the CDR3 is TGTGCCAGCAGCTTAAGTGCGGGGGCGGTCCCCTACGAGCAGTACTTC.